This T cell receptor beta chain was obtained from a study of cytomegalovirus exposure and HLA in healthy donors. Study results and caveats: In a later analysis, specific HLA alleles were associated with 15,000 to 20,000 TCR beta sequences at a 0.05 false discovery rate. Cytomegalovirus association was assigned to about 150 TCR beta chains. The availability of immune exposure information extended only to CMV serostatus. In a later analysis, a missense DCLRE1C variant was linked to TCR beta V- and J-gene trimming.

To note about this clone: The antigen remains undetermined.

The germline V gene encodes CDR1 SGHTA and CDR2 FQGNSA. This CDR3 contains 14 residues. The V end was cut by 3 bases, the J end by 4 bases, with 13 bases between. Amplification used 60 Vbeta primers and 13 Jbeta primers. The assay was immunoSEQ multiplex PCR, and TCRdb's table has in-frame clones only and misses some. The profile shows roughly 90,000 clones, around 68% of them singletons. The rearrangement joins TRBV7-2 to TRBJ2-7; a weak D match, TRBD1 (5 bases). The sequencing input was PBMCs. The TCR originated in a man aged 25-45 years in good health and CMV-seropositive. CDR3 sequence: CASSFLGRNYEQYF. The CDR3 region has the DNA TGTGCCAGCAGCTTTTTGGGGCGCAATTACGAGCAGTACTTC.